A single sample gave rise to the 30 T cell receptor beta chains below, sequenced in a study of cytomegalovirus exposure and HLA in healthy donors. Primers for the PCR totalled 60 Vbeta and 13 Jbeta. This table comes from immunoSEQ multiplex PCR, and its TCRdb copy is limited to in-frame clones, with some not included. Counted here are around 120,000 clones, approximately 78% occurring once; the ten biggest clones make up 3.3%. The specimen was PBMCs. The receptors derive from a woman aged 25 to 45 in good health and CMV-seropositive.

The J gene is TRBJ2-3, the V gene TRBV28, with a possible D match to TRBD2 (6 bases). The CDR3 loop spans 15 amino acids. V was trimmed by 5 bases and J by 2 bases, leaving 14 bases between them. The V gene's germline CDR1 is MDHEN and CDR2 SYDVKM. The CDR3 is CASSRLDRNTDTQYF. CDR3 in DNA: TGTGCCAGCAGTCGACTAGACCGGAACACAGATACGCAGTATTTT.

The chain joins TRBV28 to TRBJ2-5; tentative D call: TRBD1 (5 bases). The last part of the DNA fits TRBJ2-7 better; the J call may be wrong. CDR3 length equals 13 residues. Per the germline V gene, CDR1 is MDHEN and CDR2 is SYDVKM. CDR3 DNA: TGTGCCAGCAGTACGACAGCAACCTACGAGCAGTACTTC. Its protein product is CASSTTATYEQYF.

With regard to this clone: This same CDR3 is encoded by further DNA sequences in the sample. The chain combines TRBV7-6 with TRBJ1-2, with D possibly being TRBD1 (6 bases). V lost 5 bases to trimming and J lost 2 bases, with 9 bases between them. The CDR3 covers 13 residues. CDR1 and CDR2 from the germline V gene are SGHVS and FNYEAQ. The CDR3 coding sequence is TGTGCCAGCAGCCCAACAGGGAACTATGGCTACACCTTC. This sequence encodes CASSPTGNYGYTF.

The CDR3 DNA reads TGTGCCAGCAGGGCAGGGGGCGCAACAGATACGCAGTATTTT. It encodes CASRAGGATDTQYF. The chain employs TRBV7-2 and TRBJ2-3, with 8 bases aligning to TRBD1. The CDR3 extends over 14 amino acids. The junction had 5 bases not matched to a gene; V was cut back by 6 bases and J by 3 bases. In germline, CDR1 is SGHTA, CDR2 FQGNSA.

V gene TRBV4-2 combines with J gene TRBJ1-6, with D uncertain. V lost 2 bases and J lost 7, with 9 bases in between. The CDR3 runs 14 residues. The germline CDR1 and CDR2 sequences are LGHNA and YNFKEQ. This chain's CDR3 is CASSQWRGNSPLHF. The CDR3, as DNA: TGTGCCAGCAGCCAATGGCGGGGAAATTCACCCCTCCACTTT.

V is TRBV7-2 and J is TRBJ1-4, with 8 bases fitting TRBD1. CDR1 is SGHTA and CDR2 is FQGNSA in the germline V gene. V was pared by 6 bases and J by 8 bases, with 11 bases of the junction left unmatched. This CDR3 is 15 amino acids long. The CDR3 nucleotides read TGTGCCAGCAGTCATAGAACAGGGGGTGTAGAAAAACTGTTTTTT. Its protein product is CASSHRTGGVEKLFF.

This rearrangement joins TRBV7-2 to TRBJ2-7; D might be TRBD2 (7 bases). The CDR3 has 14 amino acids. Germline V gene data show CDR1 as SGHTA and CDR2 as FQGNSA. Trimming stripped 1 base from V and 4 bases from J, with 11 bases between. CDR3 in DNA: TGTGCCAGCAGCTTAGAGGGGGGGCTTTACGAGCAGTACTTC. Translating it yields CASSLEGGLYEQYF.

The gene calls are TRBV5-8 and TRBJ2-5; 8 bases agree with TRBD1. Judging by the DNA end, TRBJ2-7 fits better; the J call may be wrong. CDR1 SGHTS and CDR2 YDEGEE come from the germline V gene. This CDR3 spans 15 amino acids. For the CDR3, the DNA is TGTGCCAGCAGCTTCTCAGGGGGCACCCTTTACGAGCAGTACTTC. Translated, it gives CASSFSGGTLYEQYF.

This chain connects TRBV28 to TRBJ1-1; perhaps TRBD1 as D (5 bases). CDR3 length equals 14 residues. With 7 bases removed from V and 4 bases from J, the gap between germline ends came to 16 bases. CDR1 and CDR2 (germline): MDHEN, SYDVKM. In nucleotides, the CDR3 is TGTGCCAGCACCTCCTGGGGTCAGGGCACTGAAGCTTTCTTT. Amino acids: CASTSWGQGTEAFF.

The chain uses TRBV7-9 and TRBJ2-1; 11 positions match TRBD1. J gave up 4 bases and V 5 bases, and 4 bases lay outside the gene matches. In germline, CDR1 is SEHNR, CDR2 FQNEAQ (reference sequence). This CDR3 has 15 amino acids. CDR3: CASSAGQGAYNEQFF. CDR3 DNA sequence: TGTGCCAGCAGCGCAGGACAGGGGGCTTACAATGAGCAGTTCTTC. Based on the CDR3 plus reference TRBV7-9 and TRBJ2-1, the full variable domain is DTGVSQNPRHKITKRGQNVTFRCDPISEHNRLYWYRQTLGQGPEFLTYFQNEAQLEKSRLLSDRFSAERPKGSFSTLEIQRTEQGDSAMYLCASSAGQGAYNEQFFGPGTRLTVL.

The CDR3 here is CASSLEVTGVFEQYF. The DNA for the CDR3 is TGTGCCAGCAGCTTAGAGGTCACAGGGGTTTTCGAGCAGTACTTC. The chain recombines TRBV13 with TRBJ2-7; 7 bases align to TRBD1. V lost 1 base to trimming and J lost 6 bases; unmatched junction nucleotides: 9. The germline V gene encodes CDR1 PRHDT and CDR2 FYEKMQ (reference sequence). This CDR3 has 15 residues.

This chain uses TRBV5-1 with TRBJ2-3, with 12 bases aligning to TRBD1. The V and J ends lost 4 bases and 6 bases, in that order; junction bases with no gene match: 12. This CDR3 spans 17 amino acids. Per germline, CDR1 SGHRS and CDR2 YFSETQ. The CDR3 region is CASSLVPGQGAGDTQYF. Written as DNA, the CDR3 is TGCGCCAGCAGCCTAGTCCCGGGACAGGGGGCAGGGGATACGCAGTATTTT.

The table lists this clone with a count of one. The chain employs TRBV6-5 and TRBJ1-1; 7 bases are a match to TRBD1. Per germline, CDR1 MNHEY and CDR2 SVGAGI. CDR3 length: 15 residues. J was trimmed by 1 base and V by 5 bases; bases with no gene match: 7. The CDR3 is CASSGQAPSNTEAFF. The CDR3 DNA reads as TGTGCCAGCAGTGGACAGGCCCCCTCGAACACTGAAGCTTTCTTT.

The gene calls are TRBV7-2 and TRBJ2-1; the match to TRBD1 covers 9 bases. After removal of 3 bases from V and 7 bases from J, the junction contained 16 bases not matched to a gene. Germline CDR1 reads SGHTA; CDR2 reads FQGNSA. The CDR3 is 18 residues long. CDR3 sequence reads: CASSFHPTGTGKGNEQFF. The CDR3 coding sequence is TGTGCCAGCAGCTTCCATCCAACCGGGACAGGGAAGGGAAATGAGCAGTTCTTC.

The chain joins TRBV10-3 to TRBJ2-7, with D possibly being TRBD2 (5 bases). The CDR3 loop spans 12 amino acids. V lost 2 bases, J lost 10 bases, and 12 bases lay in between. Germline values: CDR1 ENHRY, CDR2 SYGVKD. CDR3 in DNA: TGTGCCATCAGTGAGCCTCAGCTAGCACAGTACTTC. It codes for CAISEPQLAQYF.

The chain employs TRBV7-9 and TRBJ1-5, with a weak D call TRBD1 (5 bases). The CDR3 spans 15 residues. Trimming took 5 bases from V and 0 from J, leaving 11 bases between them. Germline V gene data show CDR1 as SEHNR and CDR2 as FQNEAQ (reference sequence). CDR3 amino acids: CASSRTDSSNQPQHF. CDR3 bases: TGTGCCAGCAGCCGAACTGACAGTAGCAATCAGCCCCAGCATTTT.

The genes are TRBV6-5 and TRBJ2-7; 9 bases match TRBD1. After removal of 2 bases from V and 5 bases from J, the junction contained 4 bases not matched to a gene. Germline loops: CDR1 MNHEY, CDR2 SVGAGI. The CDR3 is 14 amino acids. The CDR3 region has the DNA TGTGCCAGCAGTTACGTGGGACAGGGTAACGAGCAGTACTTC. This gives the protein CASSYVGQGNEQYF.

V gene TRBV7-9 combines with J gene TRBJ2-7; 11 bases agree with TRBD2. Per the germline V gene, CDR1 is SEHNR and CDR2 is FQNEAQ (reference sequence). The CDR3 totals 17 residues. Trimming took 4 bases from V and 4 from J; bases not matched to a gene: 12. CDR3: CASSSTTRLAGNYEQYF. The CDR3 nucleotides read TGTGCCAGCAGCTCGACAACCCGACTAGCGGGGAATTACGAGCAGTACTTC.

This clone has only a few counts. This chain connects TRBV28 to TRBJ1-1; perhaps TRBD1 as D (5 bases). Trimming pared 5 bases from V and 2 bases from J, leaving 12 bases between. CDR1 is MDHEN, CDR2 SYDVKM, per germline. This CDR3 is built from 14 residues. The CDR3, as DNA: TGTGCCAGCAGTCGGACGACAGCAAACACTGAAGCTTTCTTT. As protein: CASSRTTANTEAFF.

This chain joins TRBV6-5 and TRBJ1-6; 10 bases match TRBD1. The V segment lost 0 bases and the J segment 9 bases; nucleotides outside the gene matches: 2. From germline, CDR1 is MNHEY and CDR2 SVGAGI. The CDR3 is 15 amino acids. Here the CDR3 DNA reads TGTGCCAGCAGTTACTCGACAGGGGGCGGTTCACCCCTCCACTTT. Translation: CASSYSTGGGSPLHF.

V gene TRBV9 combines with J gene TRBJ2-3, with 9 positions matching TRBD1. From germline, CDR1 is SGDLS and CDR2 YYNGEE. J lost 6 bases, V lost 4 bases, and 9 bases had no gene match. CDR3 length: 15 amino acids. This chain's CDR3 is CASSSGQGRWDTQYF. The CDR3 DNA sequence: TGTGCCAGCAGCTCCGGACAGGGGCGGTGGGATACGCAGTATTTT.

The gene calls are TRBV6-5 and TRBJ1-6, with D hard to call. V gave up 5 bases and J gave up 6 bases, with 14 bases separating them. The CDR3 runs 15 residues. The germline CDR1 and CDR2 sequences are MNHEY and SVGAGI. CDR3 sequence reads: CASSIVGVSNSPLHF. The DNA for the CDR3 is TGTGCCAGCAGTATAGTGGGAGTCAGTAATTCACCCCTCCACTTT.

The gene calls are TRBV7-2 and TRBJ2-5; D is perhaps TRBD2 (5 bases). Trimming removed 4 bases from V and 5 bases from J, with 11 bases in between. The CDR3 sequence is 13 residues long. Germline-derived CDR1 and CDR2 are SGHTA and FQGNSA. The CDR3 spells CASSWKREETQYF. The CDR3 DNA reads as TGTGCCAGCAGCTGGAAGAGGGAGGAGACCCAGTACTTC.

V and J are TRBV2 and TRBJ1-2, with D perhaps TRBD1 (5 bases). The germline CDR1 and CDR2 sequences are SNHLY and FYNNEI. The V and J ends lost 6 bases and 4 bases respectively, with 12 bases between them. This CDR3 spans 13 amino acids. CDR3 bases: TGTGCCAGCAGAGGGGAAGGAACCTATGGCTACACCTTC. Amino acids: CASRGEGTYGYTF.

This clone was recorded a few times. J is TRBJ2-2 and V is TRBV4-3; 7 bases map to TRBD2. The CDR3 spans 16 residues. Germline V lookup: CDR1 LGHNA, CDR2 YSLEER. After removal of 3 bases from V and 5 bases from J, the junction contained 9 bases not matched to a gene. CDR3 nucleotides: TGCGCCAGCAGCCAGGAGGTCGGGGGAGGGACCGGGGAGCTGTTTTTT. Translated: CASSQEVGGGTGELFF.

This clone was found once. This sequence joins TRBV30 and TRBJ1-1, with 7 positions matching TRBD1. The CDR3 loop spans 14 amino acids. Trimming took 7 bases from V and 1 from J; bases not matched to a gene: 9. CDR1 and CDR2 from the germline V gene are GTSNPN and SVGIG (reference sequence). The CDR3 here is CASRWGTANTEAFF. The CDR3 DNA reads as TGTGCCTCCAGGTGGGGGACAGCGAACACTGAAGCTTTCTTT.

The V call is TRBV6-5, the J call TRBJ2-1; 9 positions match TRBD2. Per germline, CDR1 MNHEY and CDR2 SVGAGI. The V gene end was trimmed by 2 bases and the J gene end by 6 bases; junction bases not matched to a gene: 2. The CDR3 runs 14 residues. The CDR3 region has the DNA TGTGCCAGCAGTTACGGCGGGGGGGCCAATGAGCAGTTCTTC. Protein product: CASSYGGGANEQFF.

The rearrangement uses TRBV2 and TRBJ1-5; TRBD1 matches at 10 bases. This CDR3 region has 18 residues. With 5 bases clipped from V and 0 bases from J, the junction kept 10 bases outside the gene matches. The germline CDR1 and CDR2 sequences are SNHLY and FYNNEI. CDR3 sequence reads: CASSHRDRGHFSNQPQHF. DNA for the CDR3: TGTGCCAGCAGTCACCGGGACAGGGGCCACTTTAGCAATCAGCCCCAGCATTTT.

This clone was counted a single time. This chain connects TRBV2 to TRBJ1-5, with no clear D. Deletions cut 1 base from V and 11 bases from J, with 6 bases between. Germline loops: CDR1 SNHLY, CDR2 FYNNEI. The CDR3 length is 11 residues. In DNA, the CDR3 is TGTGCCAGCAGTGAAGGGAGGACCCAGCATTTT. As protein: CASSEGRTQHF.

The CDR3 nucleotides are TGTGCCAGCAGTTTTCTTCAAGGAGGGAGGACTGAAGCTTTCTTT. This codes for CASSFLQGGRTEAFF. The chain has TRBV28 and TRBJ1-1; D uncertain. The germline V and J ends were trimmed by 3 bases and 5 bases, with 16 bases remaining between them. The CDR3 extends over 15 amino acids. Germline assignment: CDR1 MDHEN and CDR2 SYDVKM.